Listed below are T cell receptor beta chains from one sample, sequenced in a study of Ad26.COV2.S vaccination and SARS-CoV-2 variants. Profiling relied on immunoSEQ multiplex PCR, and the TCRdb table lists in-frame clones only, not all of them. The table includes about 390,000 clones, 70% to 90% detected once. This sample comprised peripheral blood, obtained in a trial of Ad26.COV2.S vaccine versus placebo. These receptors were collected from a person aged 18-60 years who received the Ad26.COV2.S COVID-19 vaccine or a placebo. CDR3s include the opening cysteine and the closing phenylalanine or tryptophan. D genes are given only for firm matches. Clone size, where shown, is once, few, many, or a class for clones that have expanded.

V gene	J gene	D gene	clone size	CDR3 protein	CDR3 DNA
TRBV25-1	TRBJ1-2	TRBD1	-	CASSHPGTANYGYTF	TGTGCCAGCAGTCATCCAGGGACAGCTAACTATGGCTACACCTTC
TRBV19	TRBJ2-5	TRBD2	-	CATSGGIQETQYF	TGTGCTACTAGCGGGGGAATCCAAGAGACCCAGTACTTC
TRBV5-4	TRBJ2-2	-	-	CASTVRHSAYTGELFF	TGTGCTTCTACAGTCAGGCACAGTGCTTACACCGGGGAGCTGTTTTTT
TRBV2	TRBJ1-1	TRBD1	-	CASNIRGVVTEAFF	TGTGCCAGCAACATCAGGGGGGTCGTCACTGAAGCTTTCTTT
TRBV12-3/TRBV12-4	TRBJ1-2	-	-	CASSFVGAGGYTF	TGTGCCAGCAGTTTCGTCGGGGCGGGTGGCTACACCTTC
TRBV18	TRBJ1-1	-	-	CASSLDRATNTEAFF	TGTGCCAGCTCACTCGATCGGGCGACGAACACTGAAGCTTTCTTT
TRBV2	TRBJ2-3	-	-	CASSLTLRTDTQYF	TGTGCCAGCAGTTTAACGCTCCGCACAGATACGCAGTATTTT
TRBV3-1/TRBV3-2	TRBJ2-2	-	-	CASSGGQSVGTGELFF	TGTGCCAGCAGTGGGGGGCAGAGCGTTGGCACCGGGGAGCTGTTTTTT
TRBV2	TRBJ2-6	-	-	CASSYRVWGFSGANVLTF	TGTGCCAGCAGTTACAGGGTGTGGGGGTTCTCTGGGGCCAACGTCCTGACTTTC
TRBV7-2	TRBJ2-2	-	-	CASSLAGTLGTGELFF	TGTGCCAGCAGCTTAGCGGGCACCCTCGGCACCGGGGAGCTGTTTTTT
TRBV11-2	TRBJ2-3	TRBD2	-	CASSLAGLAGAPSTDTQYF	TGTGCCAGCAGCTTAGCCGGACTAGCGGGGGCTCCTAGCACAGATACGCAGTATTTT
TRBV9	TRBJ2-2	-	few	CASSVVGTGELFF	TGTGCCAGCAGCGTAGTCGGCACCGGGGAGCTGTTTTTT
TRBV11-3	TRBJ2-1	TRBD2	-	CASSFGTSGGNNEQFF	TGTGCCAGCAGCTTTGGGACTAGCGGGGGGAACAATGAGCAGTTCTTC
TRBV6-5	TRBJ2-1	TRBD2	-	CASSPGLEAYNEQFF	TGTGCCAGCAGTCCGGGACTAGAGGCCTACAATGAGCAGTTCTTC
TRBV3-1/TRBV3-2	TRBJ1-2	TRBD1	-	CASSQEWGQSGGYTF	TGTGCCAGCAGCCAAGAATGGGGACAGTCTGGTGGCTACACCTTC
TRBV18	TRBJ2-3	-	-	CASSPPRQERGTDTQYF	TGTGCCAGCTCACCACCCCGACAGGAGCGAGGCACAGATACGCAGTATTTT
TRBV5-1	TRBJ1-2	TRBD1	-	CASSRAGQGLDGYTF	TGCGCCAGCAGCCGAGCAGGACAGGGTTTGGATGGCTACACCTTC
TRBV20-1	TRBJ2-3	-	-	CSAPYADTQYF	TGCAGTGCTCCGTACGCAGATACGCAGTATTTT
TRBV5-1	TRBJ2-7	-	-	CASSFNHEQYF	TGCGCCAGCAGCTTTAACCACGAGCAGTACTTC
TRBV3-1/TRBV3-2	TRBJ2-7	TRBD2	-	CASSQLAGVEQYF	TGTGCCAGCAGCCAATTAGCGGGGGTCGAGCAGTACTTC
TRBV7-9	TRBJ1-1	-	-	CASSSNTLRGTEAFF	TGTGCCAGCAGCTCGAACACTCTCAGGGGCACTGAAGCTTTCTTT
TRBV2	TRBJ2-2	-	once	CASSESGAPGELFF	TGTGCCAGCAGTGAATCGGGGGCCCCCGGGGAGCTGTTTTTT
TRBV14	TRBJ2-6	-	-	CASSQGLGDGANVLTF	TGTGCCAGCAGCCAAGGGTTGGGGGACGGGGCCAACGTCCTGACTTTC
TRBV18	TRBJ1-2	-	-	CASSPDGASSYGYTF	TGTGCCAGCTCACCAGATGGGGCCTCTTCGTATGGCTACACCTTC
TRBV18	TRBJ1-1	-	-	CASSPLQGQNTEAFF	TGTGCCAGCTCACCACTACAGGGCCAGAACACTGAAGCTTTCTTT
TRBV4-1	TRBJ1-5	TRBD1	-	CASSQGQGRYSNQPQHF	TGCGCCAGCAGCCAAGGACAGGGTCGGTATAGCAATCAGCCCCAGCATTTT
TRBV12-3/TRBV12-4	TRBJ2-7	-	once	CASSFVESEQYF	TGTGCCAGCAGTTTTGTGGAATCCGAGCAGTACTTC
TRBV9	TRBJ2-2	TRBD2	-	CASSPSGGGTGELFF	TGTGCCAGCAGCCCTTCGGGGGGTGGGACCGGGGAGCTGTTTTTT
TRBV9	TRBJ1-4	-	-	CASSGASGTSNEKLFF	TGTGCCAGCAGCGGGGCTTCAGGGACGTCTAATGAAAAACTGTTTTTT